The rows below give T cell receptor beta chains drawn from one sample of a study of cytomegalovirus exposure and HLA in healthy donors. The protocol was immunoSEQ multiplex PCR, while the TCRdb copy is restricted to in-frame clones and leaves out a portion. Counted here are about 160,000 clones, 70% to 90% occurring once; the ten biggest clones make up 4.5% to 7%. Sequenced material: PBMCs. The source is a woman younger than 45 in good health and CMV-seronegative. Each CDR3 is given with its conserved first and last residue. The D gene is left open where the match is weak. Size is omitted from some rows. Given values are once, few, many or a class for expanded clones.

>TRBV6-5|TRBD2|.|TRBJ2-3
TGTGCCAGCAGTTACTCTGGCGGGAGGGCAGGAGATACGCAGTATTTT
CASSYSGGRAGDTQYF
>TRBV12-5|.|.|TRBJ1-6
TGTGCTAGTGGTTTGGTCGGGATTTCACCCCTCCACTTT
CASGLVGISPLHF
>TRBV7-9|.|.|TRBJ1-2
TGTGCCAGCAGCTCATATAAAGGGGATGGCTACACCTTC
CASSSYKGDGYTF
>TRBV7-9|TRBD1|.|TRBJ2-7
TGTGCCAGCAGCAGGGGACAGGATCCCTCCTACGAGCAGTACTTC
CASSRGQDPSYEQYF
>TRBV2|TRBD1|.|TRBJ2-2
TGTGCCAGCAGAGCGACAGGGGGCGGGGGTCTCGCCGGGGAGCTGTTTTTT
CASRATGGGGLAGELFF
>TRBV7-2|TRBD2|.|TRBJ2-3
TGTGCCAGCAGCTTCCTAGGACTAGCGGGACGGGCAGATACGCAGTATTTT
CASSFLGLAGRADTQYF
>TRBV6-5|TRBD1|.|TRBJ2-7
TGTGCCAGCAGTTACCGGGACAGACGCTACGAGCAGTACTTC
CASSYRDRRYEQYF
>TRBV19|.|.|TRBJ2-3
TGTGCCAGTAGTATCTGGGGGGCAGATACGCAGTATTTT
CASSIWGADTQYF
>TRBV10-3|.|.|TRBJ2-7
TGTGCCATCAGTGACCGGACAGCCCCCGTGGGGCAGTACTTC
CAISDRTAPVGQYF
>TRBV18|.|.|TRBJ2-2
TGTGCCAGCTCACCACCGGCAGGCACCGGGGAGCTGTTTTTT
CASSPPAGTGELFF
>TRBV27|TRBD2|.|TRBJ2-1
TGTGCTACCAGCGGGGGGGCCTACAATGAGCAGTTCTTC
CATSGGAYNEQFF
>TRBV11-2|.|.|TRBJ2-7
TGTGCCAGCAGCTTAGCGGGGGGCCTGACCTCCGAGCAGTACTTC
CASSLAGGLTSEQYF
>TRBV2|.|.|TRBJ1-2
TGTGCCAGCAGTGAAGCGCAGGGGCTCAAAGCCTATGGCTACACCTTC
CASSEAQGLKAYGYTF
>TRBV9|.|.|TRBJ2-2
TGTGCCAGCAGCGTAGGCAGGGTTACCGGGGAGCTGTTTTTT
CASSVGRVTGELFF
>TRBV30|.|.|TRBJ2-7
TGTGCCTGGAGTGTAACTCGCTACGAGCAGTACTTC
CAWSVTRYEQYF
>TRBV11-2|.|once|TRBJ2-3
TGTGCCAGCAGCTTATTTACAGGGCAGGAGTCAGATACGCAGTATTTT
CASSLFTGQESDTQYF